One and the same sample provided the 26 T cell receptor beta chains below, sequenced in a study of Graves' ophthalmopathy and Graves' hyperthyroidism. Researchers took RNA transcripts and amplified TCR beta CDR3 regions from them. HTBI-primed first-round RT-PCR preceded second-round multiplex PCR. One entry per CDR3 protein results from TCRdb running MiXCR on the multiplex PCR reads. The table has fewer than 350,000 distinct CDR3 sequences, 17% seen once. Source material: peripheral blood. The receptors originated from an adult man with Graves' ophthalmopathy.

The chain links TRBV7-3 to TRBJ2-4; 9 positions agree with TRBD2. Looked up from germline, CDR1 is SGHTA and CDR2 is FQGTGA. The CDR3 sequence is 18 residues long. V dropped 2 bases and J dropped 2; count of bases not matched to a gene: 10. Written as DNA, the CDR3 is TGTGCCAGCAGCTTACTAGTGGGTGGGACTAGCACCAAAAACATTCAGTACTTC. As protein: CASSLLVGGTSTKNIQYF.

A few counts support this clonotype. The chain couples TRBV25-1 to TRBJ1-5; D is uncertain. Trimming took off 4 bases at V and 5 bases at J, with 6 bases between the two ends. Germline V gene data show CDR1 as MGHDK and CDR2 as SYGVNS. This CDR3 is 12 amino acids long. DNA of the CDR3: TGTGCCAGCAGTGCGGCGGATCAGCCCCAGCATTTT. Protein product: CASSAADQPQHF.

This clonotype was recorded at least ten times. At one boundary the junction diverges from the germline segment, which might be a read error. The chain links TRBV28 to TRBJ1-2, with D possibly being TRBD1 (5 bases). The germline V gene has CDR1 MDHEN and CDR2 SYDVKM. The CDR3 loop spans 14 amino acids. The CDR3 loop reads CASSLRGLGYDYTF. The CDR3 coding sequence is TGTGCCAGCAGTTTGAGGGGACTTGGCTATGACTACACCTTC.

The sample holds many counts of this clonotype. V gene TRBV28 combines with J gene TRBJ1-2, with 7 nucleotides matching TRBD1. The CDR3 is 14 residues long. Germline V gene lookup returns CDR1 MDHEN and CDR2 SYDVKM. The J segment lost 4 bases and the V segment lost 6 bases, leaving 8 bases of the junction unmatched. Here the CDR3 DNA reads TGTGCCAGCAGATCCGGGACAGTGATCTATGGCTACACCTTC. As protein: CASRSGTVIYGYTF.

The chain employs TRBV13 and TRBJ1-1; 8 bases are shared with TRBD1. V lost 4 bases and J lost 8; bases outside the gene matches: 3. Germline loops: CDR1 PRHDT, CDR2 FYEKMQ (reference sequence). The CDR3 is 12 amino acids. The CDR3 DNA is TGTGCCAGCAGCTCCCGGACAGGGGAAGCTTTCTTT. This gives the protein CASSSRTGEAFF.

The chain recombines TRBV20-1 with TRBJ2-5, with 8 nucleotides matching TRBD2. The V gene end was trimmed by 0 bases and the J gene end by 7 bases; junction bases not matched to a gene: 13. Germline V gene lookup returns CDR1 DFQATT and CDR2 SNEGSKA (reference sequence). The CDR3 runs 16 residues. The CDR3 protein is CSARDARSGVPGTQYF. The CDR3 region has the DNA TGCAGTGCTAGAGATGCTCGTAGCGGGGTCCCAGGGACCCAGTACTTC.

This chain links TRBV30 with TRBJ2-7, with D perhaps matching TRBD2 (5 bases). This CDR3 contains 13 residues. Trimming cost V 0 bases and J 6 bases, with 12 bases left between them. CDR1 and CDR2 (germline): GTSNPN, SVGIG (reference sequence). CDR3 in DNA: TGTGCCTGGAGTGTACGACAAAGCGGCGAGCAGTACTTC. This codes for CAWSVRQSGEQYF.

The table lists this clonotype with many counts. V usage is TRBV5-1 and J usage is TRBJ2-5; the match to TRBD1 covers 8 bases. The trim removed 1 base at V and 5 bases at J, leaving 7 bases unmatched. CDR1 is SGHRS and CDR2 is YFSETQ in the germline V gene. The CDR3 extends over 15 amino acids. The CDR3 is CASSLSQGAVETQYF. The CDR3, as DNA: TGCGCCAGCAGCTTGTCTCAGGGGGCCGTGGAGACCCAGTACTTC.

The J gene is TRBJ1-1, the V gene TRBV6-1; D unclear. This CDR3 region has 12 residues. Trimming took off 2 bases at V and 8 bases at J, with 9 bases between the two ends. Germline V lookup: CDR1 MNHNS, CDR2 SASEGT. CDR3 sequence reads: CASSEPGREAFF. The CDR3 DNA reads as TGTGCCAGCAGTGAACCGGGCCGCGAAGCTTTCTTT.

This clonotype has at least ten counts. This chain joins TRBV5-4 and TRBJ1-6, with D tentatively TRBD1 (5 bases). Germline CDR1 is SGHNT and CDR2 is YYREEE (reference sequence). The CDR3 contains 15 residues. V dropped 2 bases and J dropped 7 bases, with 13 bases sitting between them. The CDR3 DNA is TGTGCCAGCAGCTTTAACGTGAGGGGAAATTCACCCCTCCACTTT. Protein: CASSFNVRGNSPLHF.

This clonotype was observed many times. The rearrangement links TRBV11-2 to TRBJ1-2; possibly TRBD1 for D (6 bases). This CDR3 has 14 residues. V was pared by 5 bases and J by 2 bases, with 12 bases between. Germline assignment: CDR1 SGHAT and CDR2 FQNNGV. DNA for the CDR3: TGTGCCAGCAGCAAGGACAGCTTAAACTATGGCTACACCTTC. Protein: CASSKDSLNYGYTF.

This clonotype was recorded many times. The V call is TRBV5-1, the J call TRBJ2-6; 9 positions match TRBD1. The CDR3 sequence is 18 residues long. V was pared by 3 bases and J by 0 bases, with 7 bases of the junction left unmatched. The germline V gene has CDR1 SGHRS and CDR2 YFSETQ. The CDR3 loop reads CASSYLPTGGSGANVLTF. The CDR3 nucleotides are TGCGCCAGCAGCTACCTACCGACAGGGGGCTCTGGGGCCAACGTCCTGACTTTC. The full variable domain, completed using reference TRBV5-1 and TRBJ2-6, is KAGVTQTPRYLIKTRGQQVTLSCSPISGHRSVSWYQQTPGQGLQFLFEYFSETQRNKGNFPGRFSGRQFSNSRSEMNVSTLELGDSALYLCASSYLPTGGSGANVLTFGAGSRLTVL.

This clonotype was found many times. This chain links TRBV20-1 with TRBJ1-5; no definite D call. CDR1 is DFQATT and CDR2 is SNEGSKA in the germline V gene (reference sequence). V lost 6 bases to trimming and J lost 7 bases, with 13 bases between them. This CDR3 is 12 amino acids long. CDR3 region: CSASGSSQPQHF. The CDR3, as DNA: TGCAGTGCATCAGGATCTTCCCAGCCCCAGCATTTT.

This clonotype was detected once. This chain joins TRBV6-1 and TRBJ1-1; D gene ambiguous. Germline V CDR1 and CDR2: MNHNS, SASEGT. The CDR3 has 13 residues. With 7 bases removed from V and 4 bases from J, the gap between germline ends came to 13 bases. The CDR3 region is CASISTRSTEAFF. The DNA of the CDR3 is TGTGCCAGCATCTCAACCCGCAGCACTGAAGCTTTCTTT.

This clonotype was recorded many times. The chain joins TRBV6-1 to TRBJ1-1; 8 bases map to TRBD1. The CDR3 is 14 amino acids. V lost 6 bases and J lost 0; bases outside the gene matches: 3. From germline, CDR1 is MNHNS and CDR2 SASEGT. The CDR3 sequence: CASRNRGVNTEAFF. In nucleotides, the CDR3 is TGTGCCAGCAGGAACAGGGGGGTGAACACTGAAGCTTTCTTT.

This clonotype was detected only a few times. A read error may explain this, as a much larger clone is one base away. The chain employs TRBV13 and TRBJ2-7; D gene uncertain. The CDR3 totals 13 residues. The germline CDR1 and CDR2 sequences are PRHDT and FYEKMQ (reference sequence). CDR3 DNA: TGTGCCAGCGGCTTAAACAGAAAATACGAGCAGTACTTC. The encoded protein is CASGLNRKYEQYF.

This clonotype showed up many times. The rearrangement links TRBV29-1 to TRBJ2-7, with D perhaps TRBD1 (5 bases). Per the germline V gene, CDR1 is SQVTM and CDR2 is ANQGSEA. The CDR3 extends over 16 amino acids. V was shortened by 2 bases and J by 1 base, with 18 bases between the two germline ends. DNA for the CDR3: TGCAGCGTTGAAATGGCAGGCCCAGGGTTTTCCTACGAGCAGTACTTC. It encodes CSVEMAGPGFSYEQYF.

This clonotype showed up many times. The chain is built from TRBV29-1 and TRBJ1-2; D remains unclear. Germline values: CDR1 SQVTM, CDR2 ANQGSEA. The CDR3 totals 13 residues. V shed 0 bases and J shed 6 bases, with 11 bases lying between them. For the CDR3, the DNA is TGCAGCGTTGAAGATCGGCCCGCAGATGGCTACACCTTC. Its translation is CSVEDRPADGYTF.

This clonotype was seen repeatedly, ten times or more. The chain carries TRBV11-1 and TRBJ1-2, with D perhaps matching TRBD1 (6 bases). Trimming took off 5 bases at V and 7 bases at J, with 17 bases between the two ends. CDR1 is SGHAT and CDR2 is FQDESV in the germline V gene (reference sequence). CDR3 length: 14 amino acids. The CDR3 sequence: CASSQIGQRGGYTF. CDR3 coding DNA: TGTGCCAGCAGCCAAATAGGACAGAGAGGTGGCTACACCTTC.

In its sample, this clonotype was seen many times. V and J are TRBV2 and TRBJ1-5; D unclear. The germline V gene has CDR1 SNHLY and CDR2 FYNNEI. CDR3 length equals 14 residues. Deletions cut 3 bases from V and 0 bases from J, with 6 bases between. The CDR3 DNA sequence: TGTGCCAGCAGTGAGATTTATAGCAATCAGCCCCAGCATTTT. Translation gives CASSEIYSNQPQHF.

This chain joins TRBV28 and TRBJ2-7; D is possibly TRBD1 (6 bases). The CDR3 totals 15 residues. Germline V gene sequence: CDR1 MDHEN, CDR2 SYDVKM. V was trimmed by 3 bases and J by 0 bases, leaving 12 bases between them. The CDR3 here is CASSFEGVSSYEQYF. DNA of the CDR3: TGTGCCAGCAGTTTTGAGGGGGTTAGCTCCTACGAGCAGTACTTC.

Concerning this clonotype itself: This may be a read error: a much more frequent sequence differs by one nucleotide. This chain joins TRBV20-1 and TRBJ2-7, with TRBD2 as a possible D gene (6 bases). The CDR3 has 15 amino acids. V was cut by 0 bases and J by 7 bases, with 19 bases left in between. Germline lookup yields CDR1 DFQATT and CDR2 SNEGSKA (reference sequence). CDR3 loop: CSARDFGSAGWEQYF. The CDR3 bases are TGCAGTGCTAGAGATTTCGGTAGCGCGGGGTGGGAGCAGTACTTC.

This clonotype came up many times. The DNA of the CDR3 is TGCAGTGCAGAAGGCTCCGGGCCGAGCTCCTACGAGCAGTACTTC. Its translation is CSAEGSGPSSYEQYF. The genes are TRBV20-1 and TRBJ2-7, with D unclear. Germline V CDR1 and CDR2: DFQATT, SNEGSKA (reference sequence). The CDR3 runs 15 residues. V was trimmed by 6 bases and J by 0 bases, leaving 18 bases between them.

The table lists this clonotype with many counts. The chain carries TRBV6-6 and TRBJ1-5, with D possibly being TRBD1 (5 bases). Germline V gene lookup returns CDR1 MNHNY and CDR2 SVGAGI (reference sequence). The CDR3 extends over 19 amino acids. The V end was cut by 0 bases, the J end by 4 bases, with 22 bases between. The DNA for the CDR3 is TGTGCCAGCAGTTACTCCACACAGTGGGGGTACATGGAGAATCAGCCCCAGCATTTT. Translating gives CASSYSTQWGYMENQPQHF.

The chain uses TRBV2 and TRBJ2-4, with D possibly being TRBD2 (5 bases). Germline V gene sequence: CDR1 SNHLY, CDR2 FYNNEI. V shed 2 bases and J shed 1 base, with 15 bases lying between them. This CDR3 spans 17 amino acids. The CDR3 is CASSEYHGVDAKNIQYF. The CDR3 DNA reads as TGTGCCAGCAGTGAATATCACGGGGTTGATGCCAAAAACATTCAGTACTTC.

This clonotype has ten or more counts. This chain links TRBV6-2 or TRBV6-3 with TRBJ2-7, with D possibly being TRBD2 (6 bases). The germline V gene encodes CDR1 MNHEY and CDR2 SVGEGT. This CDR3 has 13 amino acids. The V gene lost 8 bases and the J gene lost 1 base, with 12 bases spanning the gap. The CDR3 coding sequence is TGTGCCAGCGAGCGGGCCTTATCCTACGAGCAGTACTTC. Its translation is CASERALSYEQYF.